This T cell receptor (beta chain) was sequenced in a study of post-analysis software for immune sequencing data. Whole-study context: Secondary progressive, relapsing-remitting and progressive-relapsing multiple sclerosis were among the included disease courses.

General study findings and limits: Patients used about 5 TRBV segments, including TRBV5-6, TRBV5-1 and TRBV20-1, more often than controls.

TCR beta cDNA libraries had unique molecular identifiers. TCRdb fed the PCR reads into MiXCR, producing one record per CDR3 protein. This table holds roughly 800,000 distinct CDR3 sequences, roughly 46% found once. V was cut by 6 bases and J by 4 bases, with 22 bases left in between. The CDR3 has 16 amino acids. Per the germline V gene, CDR1 is MDHEN and CDR2 is SYDVKM. On this clonotype: Its antigen is undetermined.

The source is a girl aged 5 to 17 with multiple sclerosis. This sequence joins TRBV28 and TRBJ2-7, with D possibly matching TRBD2 (6 bases). Sequenced sample: blood. The CDR3 bases are TGTGCCAGCAGCCTAGAGGCTGGCGGGGCTAAATACGAGCAGTACTTC. Translating gives CASSLEAGGAKYEQYF.